This T cell receptor beta chain was retrieved from a study of blood T cell repertoires in COVID-19. V lost 2 bases to trimming and J lost 4 bases; unmatched junction nucleotides: 8. This CDR3 is built from 16 residues. Germline CDR1 SGHDT, CDR2 YYEEEE. The assay was immunoSEQ multiplex PCR, and TCRdb's table has in-frame clones only and misses some. The sample holds 130,000 to 150,000 clones, around 87% seen once. This clone was detected a few times. V is TRBV5-6 and J is TRBJ1-4; 7 bases are a match to TRBD1. The clonotype originates from a man in his sixties who had recovered from COVID-19. The sequenced sample consisted of PBMCs or T cells enriched from blood (not recorded which). The CDR3 DNA reads TGTGCCAGCAGCTTCAAATTCGACAGGGTTAATGAAAAACTGTTTTTT. The encoded protein is CASSFKFDRVNEKLFF.